This TCR beta chain was sequenced in a study of blood T cell repertoires in COVID-19. In the study overall: From the United States, Italy and Spain came samples of acute and convalescent COVID-19. T cells, B-cell-depleted T cells, or PBMCs provided the cDNA or gDNA that served as material.

Original processing notes: It was from reference gene primer amplification that nucleated cell counts were estimated. TCRdb's table, derived via immunoSEQ multiplex PCR, lists solely in-frame clones and lacks some. V and J calls and clone size are those listed in that table; D and trimming were worked out from the DNA. Of around 300,000 clones listed, roughly 85% are singletons. V shed 5 bases and J 5 bases; nucleotides not matched to a gene: 6. The CDR3 runs 14 residues. Germline assignment: CDR1 MNHEY and CDR2 SVGAGI. The chain uses TRBV6-5 and TRBJ2-5, with TRBD1 matching over 9 bases. The clonotype comes from a woman younger than 45 with active or convalescent COVID-19. The specimen was peripheral blood. The CDR3 is CASSPHRGLETQYF. The DNA for the CDR3 is TGTGCCAGCAGTCCCCACAGGGGGCTGGAGACCCAGTACTTC.